This T cell receptor (beta chain) is from a study of siplizumab effects on memory and regulatory T cells. Clones were sequenced by immunoSEQ multiplex PCR, and TCRdb holds only the in-frame ones, with some missing. Among roughly 120,000 clones listed, around 90% were seen once. This clone was detected only once. Its cognate antigen is unknown. V was trimmed by 2 bases and J by 7 bases, leaving 12 bases between them. The CDR3 sequence is 15 residues long. Per the germline V gene, CDR1 is MRHNA and CDR2 is SNTAGT. Broader study findings: Confirmation was lacking for the suppressive function of proliferating Tregs derived from siplizumab cultures.

The J gene is TRBJ1-6, the V gene TRBV6-4; TRBD1 might be the D (5 bases). The clonotype was recovered from a human donor in good health. Source material: Tregs sorted from blood. The CDR3 spells CASSDEGAQNSPLHF. The CDR3 DNA reads TGTGCCAGCAGTGACGAAGGGGCGCAAAATTCACCCCTCCACTTT.